This entry describes one T cell receptor beta chain. Its antigen is still unknown. Base qualities are missing; no much larger clone stands one base away. CDR1 and CDR2, per the germline V gene, are SQVTM and ANQGSEA. At the junction V is shortened by 6 bases and J by 6 bases, with 15 bases in between. The CDR3 runs 12 amino acids, cysteine and phenylalanine included. Left in the record is the CDR3 DNA by itself, 36 bases read in frame from the first base. Libraries were prepared through the immunoSEQ multiplex PCR assay. In TCRdb, the immuneACCESS table is reduced to in-frame sequences with V and J assigned. These tables do not hold every clone; where another copy was compared, an unresolved V gene accounts for under half, and the others remain unexplained. The sample table lists 20,000 to 25,000 clones, roughly 87% of them with a count of one. The ten largest clones represent about 8.4% of the sample.

The sample comes from a study of T cell changes during pregnancy in multiple sclerosis (dated by TCRdb to about 2019). Concerning the study at large: Changes in the T cell repertoire over the course of pregnancy were examined in this study in women with multiple sclerosis.

This clonotype was obtained from a female donor with multiple sclerosis, enrolled in a pregnancy study. The sequence is built from TRBV29-1 and TRBJ2-7; the D gene is perhaps TRBD2, from 6 matching bases. The material was CD8+ T cells from peripheral blood mononuclear cells, obtained after pregnancy. DNA sequence: TGCAGCGTCTCCGGGACTCCCCTCGAGCAGTACTTC. Its coded protein is CSVSGTPLEQYF.